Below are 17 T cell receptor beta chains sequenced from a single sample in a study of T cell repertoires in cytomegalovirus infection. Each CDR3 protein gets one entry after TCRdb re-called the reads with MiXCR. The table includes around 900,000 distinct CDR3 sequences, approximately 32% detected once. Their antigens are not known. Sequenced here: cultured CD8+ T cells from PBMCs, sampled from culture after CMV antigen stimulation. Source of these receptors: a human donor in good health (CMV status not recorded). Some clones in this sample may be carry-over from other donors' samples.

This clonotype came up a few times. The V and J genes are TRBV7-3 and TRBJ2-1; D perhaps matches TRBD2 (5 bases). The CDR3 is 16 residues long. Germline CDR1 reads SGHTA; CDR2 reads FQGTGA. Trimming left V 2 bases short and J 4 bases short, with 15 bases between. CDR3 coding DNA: TGTGCCAGCAGCTTATTGGGGAGCAGAGGGTACAATGAGCAGTTCTTC. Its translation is CASSLLGSRGYNEQFF.

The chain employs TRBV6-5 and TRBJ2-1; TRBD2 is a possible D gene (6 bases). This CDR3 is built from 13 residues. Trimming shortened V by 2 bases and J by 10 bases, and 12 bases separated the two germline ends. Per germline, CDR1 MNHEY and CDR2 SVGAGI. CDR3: CASSYPGGKEQFF. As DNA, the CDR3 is TGTGCCAGCAGTTACCCCGGGGGAAAGGAGCAGTTCTTC.

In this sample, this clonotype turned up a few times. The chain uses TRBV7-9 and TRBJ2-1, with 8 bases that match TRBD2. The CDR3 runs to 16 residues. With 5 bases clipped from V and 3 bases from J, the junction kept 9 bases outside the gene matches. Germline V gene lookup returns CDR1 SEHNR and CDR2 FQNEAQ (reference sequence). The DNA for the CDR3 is TGTGCCAGCAGCCCCCCGGGGGGGCGGAGCTACAATGAGCAGTTCTTC. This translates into CASSPPGGRSYNEQFF.

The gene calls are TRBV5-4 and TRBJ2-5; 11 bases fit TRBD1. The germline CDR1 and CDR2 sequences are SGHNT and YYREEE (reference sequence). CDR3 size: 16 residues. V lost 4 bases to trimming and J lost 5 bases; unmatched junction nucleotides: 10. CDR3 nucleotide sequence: TGTGCCAGCAGCACCGGGACAGGGGGAGGTGGGGAGACCCAGTACTTC. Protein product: CASSTGTGGGGETQYF. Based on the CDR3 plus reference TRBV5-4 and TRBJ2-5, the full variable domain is ETGVTQSPTHLIKTRGQQVTLRCSSQSGHNTVSWYQQALGQGPQFIFQYYREEENGRGNFPPRFSGLQFPNYSSELNVNALELDDSALYLCASSTGTGGGGETQYFGPGTRLLVL.

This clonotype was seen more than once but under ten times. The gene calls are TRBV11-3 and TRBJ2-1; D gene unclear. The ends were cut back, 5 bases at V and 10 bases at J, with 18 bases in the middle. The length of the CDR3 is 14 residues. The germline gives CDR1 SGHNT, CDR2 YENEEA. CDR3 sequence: CASSPRTEHSEQFF. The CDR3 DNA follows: TGTGCCAGCAGCCCTCGGACGGAGCACTCGGAGCAGTTCTTC.

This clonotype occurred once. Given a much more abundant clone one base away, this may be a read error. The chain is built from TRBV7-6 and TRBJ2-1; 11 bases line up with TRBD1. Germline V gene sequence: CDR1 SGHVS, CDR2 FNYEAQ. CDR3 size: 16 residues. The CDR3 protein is CTSSARTGGAKNEQFF. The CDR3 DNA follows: TGTACCAGCAGCGCCCGGACAGGGGGCGCAAAAAATGAGCAGTTCTTC.

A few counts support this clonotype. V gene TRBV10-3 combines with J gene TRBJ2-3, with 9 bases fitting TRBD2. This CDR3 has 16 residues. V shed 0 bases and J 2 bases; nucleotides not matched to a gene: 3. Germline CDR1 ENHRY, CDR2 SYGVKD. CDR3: CAISESIAGDTDTQYF. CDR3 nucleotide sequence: TGTGCCATCAGTGAGTCGATAGCGGGGGACACAGATACGCAGTATTTT.

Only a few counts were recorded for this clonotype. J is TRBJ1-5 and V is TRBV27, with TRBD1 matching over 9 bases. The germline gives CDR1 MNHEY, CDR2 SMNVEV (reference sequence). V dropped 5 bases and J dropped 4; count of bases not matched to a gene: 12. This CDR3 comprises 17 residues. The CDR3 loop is CASSVAGTGLINQPQHF. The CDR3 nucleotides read TGTGCCAGCAGTGTCGCCGGGACAGGGTTAATAAATCAGCCCCAGCATTTT.

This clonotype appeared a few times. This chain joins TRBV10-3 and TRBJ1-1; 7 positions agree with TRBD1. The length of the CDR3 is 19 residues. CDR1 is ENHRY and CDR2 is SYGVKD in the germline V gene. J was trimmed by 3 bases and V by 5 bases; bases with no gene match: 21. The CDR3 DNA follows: TGTGCCATCAGTCCCCTTGACAGGGATAGTTTTGGATCGGACACTGAAGCTTTCTTT. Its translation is CAISPLDRDSFGSDTEAFF.

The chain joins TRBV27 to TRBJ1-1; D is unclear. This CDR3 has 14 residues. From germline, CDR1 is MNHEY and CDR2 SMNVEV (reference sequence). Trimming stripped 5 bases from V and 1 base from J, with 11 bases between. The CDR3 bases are TGTGCCAGCAGTCCGGCCAGGCGGAACACTGAAGCTTTCTTT. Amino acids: CASSPARRNTEAFF.

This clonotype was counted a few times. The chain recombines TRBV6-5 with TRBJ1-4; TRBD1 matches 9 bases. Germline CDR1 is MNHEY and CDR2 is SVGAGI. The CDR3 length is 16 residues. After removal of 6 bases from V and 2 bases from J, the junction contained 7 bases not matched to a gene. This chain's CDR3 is CASSPGTGSTNEKLFF. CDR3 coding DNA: TGTGCCAGCAGCCCCGGGACAGGGTCGACTAATGAAAAACTGTTTTTT.

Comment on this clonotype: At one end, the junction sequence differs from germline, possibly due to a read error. In DNA, the CDR3 is TGTGCCAGCAGCTCAGATATACGGCTCCGCGTCTTT. Its protein product is CASSSDIRLRVF. The chain joins TRBV7-6 to TRBJ1-1; D remains ambiguous. This CDR3 contains 12 residues. The germline CDR1 and CDR2 sequences are SGHVS and FNYEAQ.

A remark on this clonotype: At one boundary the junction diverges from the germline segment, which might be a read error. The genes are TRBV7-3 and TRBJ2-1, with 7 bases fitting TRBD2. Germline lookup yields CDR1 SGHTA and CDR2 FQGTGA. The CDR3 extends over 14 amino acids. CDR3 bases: TGTGCCAACAGCTTAACAGGCGGGGGTAAGGAGCAGTTCTTC. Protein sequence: CANSLTGGGKEQFF.

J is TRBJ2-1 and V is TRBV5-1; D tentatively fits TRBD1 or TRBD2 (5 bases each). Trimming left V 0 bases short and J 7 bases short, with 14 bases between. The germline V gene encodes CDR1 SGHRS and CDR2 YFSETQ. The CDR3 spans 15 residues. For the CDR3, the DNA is TGCGCCAGCAGCTTGGAGGAAGAGGGGTATAATGAGCAGTTCTTC. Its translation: CASSLEEEGYNEQFF.

The CDR3 region is CASSTDRKNIQYF. The CDR3 DNA sequence: TGTGCCAGCAGTACCGACAGGAAAAACATTCAGTACTTC. The V call is TRBV28, the J call TRBJ2-4, with D possibly being TRBD1 (6 bases). V was cut by 5 bases and J by 4 bases, with 9 bases left in between. The CDR3 is 13 amino acids. CDR1 is MDHEN and CDR2 is SYDVKM in the germline V gene. Full variable domain (remainder filled in from reference TRBV28 and TRBJ2-4): DVKVTQSSRYLVKRTGEKVFLECVQDMDHENMFWYRQDPGLGLRLIYFSYDVKMKEKGDIPEGYSVSREKKERFSLILESASTNQTSMYLCASSTDRKNIQYFGAGTRLSVL.

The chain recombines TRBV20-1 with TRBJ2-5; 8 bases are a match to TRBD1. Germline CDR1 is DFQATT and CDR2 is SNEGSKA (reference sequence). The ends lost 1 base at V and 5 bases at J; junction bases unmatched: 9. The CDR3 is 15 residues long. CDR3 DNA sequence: TGCAGTGCTAGAGGGAGGGGCAGGGGGCCGGAGACCCAGTACTTC. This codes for CSARGRGRGPETQYF.

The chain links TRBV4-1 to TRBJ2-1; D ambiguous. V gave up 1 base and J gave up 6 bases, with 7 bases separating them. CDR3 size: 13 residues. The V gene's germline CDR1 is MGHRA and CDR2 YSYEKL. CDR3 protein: CASSQGVTNEQFF. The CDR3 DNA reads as TGCGCCAGCAGCCAAGGGGTTACCAATGAGCAGTTCTTC.